One and the same sample provided the 26 T cell receptor beta chains below, sequenced in a study of CD8 T cell repertoires and HIV-1 epitope variants. Measured with immunoSEQ multiplex PCR; TCRdb has only the in-frame clones, and not every one. The data hold roughly 100,000 clones, with 60% to 80% observed a single time. The sample comprised uncultured baseline CD8+ T cells from peripheral blood mononuclear cells (PBMCs). Every receptor here comes from a male donor with HIV.

This chain links TRBV7-3 with TRBJ2-3, with 10 bases matching TRBD2. The CDR3 is 16 amino acids. Germline V gene sequence: CDR1 SGHTA, CDR2 FQGTGA. Unmatched junction bases numbered 11, after V lost 5 bases and J lost 6 bases. CDR3 DNA sequence: TGTGCCAGCAGCCTCCCAAGCGGGGGGGGCCAGGATACGCAGTATTTT. It translates to CASSLPSGGGQDTQYF.

The genes are TRBV18 and TRBJ2-5; D gene ambiguous. With 3 bases removed from V and 4 bases from J, the gap between germline ends came to 6 bases. The V gene's germline CDR1 is KGHSH and CDR2 LQKENI. There are 12 residues in the CDR3. As DNA, the CDR3 is TGTGCCAGCTCACCTCTATCAGAGACCCAGTACTTC. Its protein product is CASSPLSETQYF. Full variable domain (outside the CDR3, taken from reference TRBV18 and TRBJ2-5): NAGVMQNPRHLVRRRGQEARLRCSPMKGHSHVYWYRQLPEEGLKFMVYLQKENIIDESGMPKERFSAEFPKEGPSILRIQQVVRGDSAAYFCASSPLSETQYFGPGTRLLVL.

This chain joins TRBV5-4 and TRBJ2-3, with D possibly being TRBD1 (5 bases). Germline assignment: CDR1 SGHNT and CDR2 YYREEE (reference sequence). The CDR3 runs 14 residues. V shed 4 bases and J shed 3 bases, with 12 bases lying between them. Written as DNA, the CDR3 is TGTGCCAGCAGCGATCAGGGTTTTACAGATACGCAGTATTTT. Protein product: CASSDQGFTDTQYF.

This rearrangement joins TRBV29-1 to TRBJ1-2, with 9 bases lining up with TRBD1. The CDR3 extends over 15 amino acids. The V gene's germline CDR1 is SQVTM and CDR2 ANQGSEA. V trimming: 4 bases; J trimming: 4 bases; junction bases outside the gene matches: 10. CDR3 bases: TGCAGCGTTGGGGGCCCGGGACAGGGAACCTATGGCTACACCTTC. This codes for CSVGGPGQGTYGYTF.

The genes are TRBV7-8 and TRBJ2-7; either TRBD1 or TRBD2 may fit D (6 bases each). The germline V and J ends were trimmed by 1 base and 2 bases, with 12 bases remaining between them. Germline values: CDR1 SGHVS, CDR2 FQNEAQ. This CDR3 region has 15 residues. In DNA form, the CDR3 reads TGTGCCAGCAGCTTAGAGGGTGGGGGGCCCTACGAGCAGTACTTC. Translation: CASSLEGGGPYEQYF. Complete variable domain (other parts from reference TRBV7-8 and TRBJ2-7): GAGVSQSPRYKVAKRGQDVALRCDPISGHVSLFWYQQALGQGPEFLTYFQNEAQLDKSGLPSDRFFAERPEGSVSTLKIQRTQQEDSAVYLCASSLEGGGPYEQYFGPGTRLTVT.

This chain uses TRBV27 with TRBJ2-5; the match to TRBD2 covers 8 bases. This CDR3 comprises 14 residues. Germline CDR1 reads MNHEY; CDR2 reads SMNVEV (reference sequence). V shed 6 bases and J 4 bases; nucleotides not matched to a gene: 7. CDR3 sequence reads: CASRLRGGRETQYF. CDR3 DNA: TGTGCCAGCAGGTTACGGGGGGGCCGAGAGACCCAGTACTTC.

This clone was counted a few times. The gene calls are TRBV6-1 and TRBJ1-2, with 9 nucleotides matching TRBD1. The CDR3 runs 14 residues. In germline, CDR1 is MNHNS, CDR2 SASEGT. The V gene end was trimmed by 4 bases and the J gene end by 8 bases; junction bases not matched to a gene: 8. CDR3 DNA sequence: TGTGCCAGCAGTGCGCGGGACAGGGACGGCGGCTACACCTTC. Protein sequence: CASSARDRDGGYTF.

The chain links TRBV28 to TRBJ2-3; D uncertain. Trimming stripped 4 bases from V and 2 bases from J, with 16 bases between. The CDR3 contains 16 residues. Germline V gene lookup returns CDR1 MDHEN and CDR2 SYDVKM. The CDR3 region has the DNA TGTGCCAGCAGTTGGGCTCAGACTCTCCCCACAGATACGCAGTATTTT. Its protein is CASSWAQTLPTDTQYF.

The chain is built from TRBV7-7 and TRBJ1-1, with unresolved D. V dropped 4 bases and J dropped 0 bases, with 6 bases sitting between them. This CDR3 comprises 13 residues. The germline V gene has CDR1 SSHAT and CDR2 FNYEAQ (reference sequence). CDR3 in amino acids: CASSSRMNTEAFF. For the CDR3, the DNA is TGTGCCAGCAGCTCACGGATGAACACTGAAGCTTTCTTT.

The chain is built from TRBV7-2 and TRBJ2-7, with a tentative D call TRBD1 (6 bases). Trimming removed 1 base from V and 0 bases from J, with 7 bases in between. Germline CDR1 SGHTA, CDR2 FQGNSA. This CDR3 has 14 residues. The CDR3 bases are TGTGCCAGCAGCTTAGGGGACAACTCCTACGAGCAGTACTTC. Translation: CASSLGDNSYEQYF.

The rearrangement uses TRBV7-2 and TRBJ1-4; TRBD1 is a possible D gene (6 bases). Between the trimmed V and J ends, which lost 5 bases and 3 bases, there was a span of 13 bases. Germline V CDR1 and CDR2: SGHTA, FQGNSA. This CDR3 comprises 15 residues. The CDR3 is CASSGKGGPNEKLFF. CDR3 nucleotides: TGTGCCAGCAGCGGGAAAGGGGGACCTAATGAAAAACTGTTTTTT.

The chain employs TRBV28 and TRBJ1-5; 7 nucleotides agree with TRBD1. Trimming at V came to 1 base and at J to 4 bases, leaving 4 bases not matched to a gene. CDR1 MDHEN and CDR2 SYDVKM come from the germline V gene. The CDR3 is 15 amino acids. The CDR3 DNA sequence: TGTGCCAGCAGTTTATCGGCCAGGGGGAATCAGCCCCAGCATTTT. Translating gives CASSLSARGNQPQHF.

This clone was observed once. The chain uses TRBV11-1 and TRBJ2-7; the match to TRBD1 covers 8 bases. V dropped 5 bases and J dropped 7; count of bases not matched to a gene: 16. CDR3 length equals 16 residues. The V gene's germline CDR1 is SGHAT and CDR2 FQDESV (reference sequence). CDR3 in DNA: TGTGCCAGCAGCAGCACGCCCAGGACAGGGTGGGAGGAGCAGTACTTC. Translated, it gives CASSSTPRTGWEEQYF.

This chain links TRBV27 with TRBJ2-5; D is possibly TRBD1 (6 bases). This CDR3 region has 14 residues. Germline assignment: CDR1 MNHEY and CDR2 SMNVEV (reference sequence). V dropped 7 bases and J dropped 5 bases, with 17 bases sitting between them. The CDR3, as DNA: TGTGCCAGCACCTCCCAGGGGTCGTGGGAGACCCAGTACTTC. It is translated as CASTSQGSWETQYF.

The rearrangement links TRBV27 to TRBJ2-7, with D possibly being TRBD2 (5 bases). The CDR3 runs to 15 residues. Germline assignment: CDR1 MNHEY and CDR2 SMNVEV (reference sequence). V shed 0 bases and J shed 4 bases, with 13 bases lying between them. The CDR3 protein is CASSLSEGIGYEQYF. The CDR3 coding sequence is TGTGCCAGCAGTTTATCAGAGGGAATAGGATACGAGCAGTACTTC.

Here the CDR3 reads CASTPRGDSTNTGELFF. The DNA of the CDR3 is TGTGCCAGTACCCCTAGGGGGGACAGCACGAACACCGGGGAGCTGTTTTTT. V and J are TRBV19 and TRBJ2-2, with D perhaps TRBD1 (7 bases). Germline lookup yields CDR1 LNHDA and CDR2 SQIVND (reference sequence). V was trimmed by 7 bases and J by 0 bases, leaving 18 bases between them. The CDR3 has 17 residues.

This clone came up a few times. The chain employs TRBV6-1 and TRBJ2-7; D is undetermined. Germline assignment: CDR1 MNHNS and CDR2 SASEGT. V was shortened by 3 bases and J by 3 bases, with 18 bases between the two germline ends. The CDR3 contains 16 residues. The CDR3 region has the DNA TGTGCCAGCAGTGATCGCGGACGCAGGACGAACTACGAGCAGTACTTC. Translating gives CASSDRGRRTNYEQYF.

The genes are TRBV6-5 and TRBJ1-3; D gene ambiguous. The CDR3 covers 12 residues. Germline loops: CDR1 MNHEY, CDR2 SVGAGI. Trimming removed 6 bases from V and 0 bases from J, with 3 bases in between. CDR3 sequence reads: CASSNSGNTIYF. The DNA of the CDR3 is TGTGCCAGCAGCAACTCTGGAAACACCATATATTTT.

This rearrangement joins TRBV18 to TRBJ1-2, with D perhaps TRBD1 (5 bases). Germline V gene data show CDR1 as KGHSH and CDR2 as LQKENI. With 0 bases removed from V and 4 bases from J, the gap between germline ends came to 12 bases. The CDR3 consists of 15 residues. For the CDR3, the DNA is TGTGCCAGCTCACCACCGGCCAGGGATACCTATGGCTACACCTTC. This encodes CASSPPARDTYGYTF.

The rearrangement links TRBV7-2 to TRBJ2-1, with TRBD2 identical over 9 bases. Germline CDR1 is SGHTA and CDR2 is FQGNSA. This CDR3 comprises 17 residues. V lost 1 base to trimming and J lost 6 bases; unmatched junction nucleotides: 10. The CDR3 sequence: CASSLVASGVEGNEQFF. The CDR3 DNA is TGTGCCAGCAGCTTAGTGGCTAGCGGGGTTGAGGGCAATGAGCAGTTCTTC.

The chain carries TRBV6-1 and TRBJ1-6; 10 nucleotides match TRBD1. CDR1 and CDR2 from the germline V gene are MNHNS and SASEGT. The V gene end was trimmed by 4 bases and the J gene end by 6 bases; junction bases not matched to a gene: 3. The CDR3 runs to 15 residues. The chain's CDR3 is CASSVGDRGNSPLHF. DNA of the CDR3: TGTGCCAGCAGTGTCGGGGACAGGGGTAATTCACCCCTCCACTTT.

As DNA, the CDR3 is TGTGCCAGCAGTTATAGCAATCAGCCCCAGCATTTT. Protein product: CASSYSNQPQHF. This chain joins TRBV7-8 and TRBJ1-5; D uncertain. The germline V gene has CDR1 SGHVS and CDR2 FQNEAQ. This CDR3 spans 12 amino acids. V shed 6 bases and J shed 0 bases, with 3 bases lying between them.

V usage is TRBV7-2 and J usage is TRBJ2-3; 16 positions match TRBD2. The V gene's germline CDR1 is SGHTA and CDR2 FQGNSA. V gave up 5 bases and J gave up 6 bases; unmatched junction bases: 5. The CDR3 extends over 16 amino acids. This chain's CDR3 is CASSPGTSGGADTQYF. In DNA, the CDR3 is TGTGCCAGCAGCCCCGGGACTAGCGGGGGGGCGGATACGCAGTATTTT.

The chain links TRBV27 to TRBJ2-7; 11 bases align to TRBD1. The trim removed 8 bases at V and 2 bases at J, leaving 8 bases unmatched. In germline, CDR1 is MNHEY, CDR2 SMNVEV (reference sequence). The CDR3 runs 15 residues. The chain's CDR3 is CASLSAGQGAYEQYF. The CDR3 DNA reads TGTGCCAGCCTTTCCGCGGGACAGGGGGCCTACGAGCAGTACTTC.

For the CDR3, the DNA is TGTGCCAGCCGACCTGGAGTTGAGCGGGAGGGCCGGTTGGGGGAGACCCAGTACTTC. Its protein product is CASRPGVEREGRLGETQYF. V is TRBV28 and J is TRBJ2-5; TRBD2 matches 10 bases. This CDR3 contains 19 residues. V shed 8 bases and J 5 bases; nucleotides not matched to a gene: 23. Germline V CDR1 and CDR2: MDHEN, SYDVKM.

J is TRBJ1-5 and V is TRBV27; D is ambiguous. The CDR3 contains 14 residues. Germline-derived CDR1 and CDR2 are MNHEY and SMNVEV (reference sequence). V lost 3 bases, J lost 2 bases, and 8 bases lay in between. This CDR3 is CASSFAGGNQPQHF. CDR3 sequence (DNA): TGTGCCAGCAGTTTTGCGGGCGGCAATCAGCCCCAGCATTTT.